The 18 T cell receptor beta chains below were found in one sample sequenced in a study of cytomegalovirus exposure and HLA in healthy donors. Some clones are missing from TCRdb's copy, which holds only in-frame ones; the method was immunoSEQ multiplex PCR. The data show about 270,000 clones, with 65% to 90% seen just once and roughly 1% held by the top ten. The sequenced material came from PBMCs. These receptors all come from a woman aged 18-30 years in good health and CMV-seronegative.

The chain employs TRBV29-1 and TRBJ2-5; TRBD1 matches 7 bases. This CDR3 spans 14 amino acids. Germline lookup yields CDR1 SQVTM and CDR2 ANQGSEA. The V segment lost 1 base and the J segment 0 bases; nucleotides outside the gene matches: 2. In DNA, the CDR3 is TGCAGCGTTGAAGGGGGGACAGACCAAGAGACCCAGTACTTC. Translating it yields CSVEGGTDQETQYF.

V usage is TRBV5-1 and J usage is TRBJ1-2; D possibly corresponds to TRBD1 (6 bases). Trimming pared 1 base from V and 5 bases from J, leaving 15 bases between. The length of the CDR3 is 15 residues. Germline assignment: CDR1 SGHRS and CDR2 YFSETQ. Written as DNA, the CDR3 is TGCGCCAGCAGCTTGAGGGGGTTGGGACGGTATGGCTACACCTTC. It translates to CASSLRGLGRYGYTF.

This clone occurred once. This chain joins TRBV6-5 and TRBJ1-5; D possibly corresponds to TRBD1 (6 bases). The CDR3 runs to 13 residues. With 10 bases removed from V and 0 bases from J, the gap between germline ends came to 10 bases. From germline, CDR1 is MNHEY and CDR2 SVGAGI. The CDR3 loop is CATRQDSNQPQHF. In nucleotides, the CDR3 is TGTGCCACCCGACAGGATAGCAATCAGCCCCAGCATTTT.

Remarks on this clone: The sample carries other DNA sequences with the same CDR3. The V gene is TRBV30, the J gene TRBJ1-1, with D possibly TRBD1 on 6 matching bases. Germline CDR1 and CDR2: GTSNPN and SVGIG (reference sequence). The CDR3 is made up of 13 amino acids. The V gene lost 1 base and the J gene lost 1 base, with 7 bases spanning the gap. The CDR3 region is CAWSATGNTEAFF. In DNA, the CDR3 is TGTGCCTGGAGTGCGACAGGGAACACTGAAGCTTTCTTT.

The chain couples TRBV30 to TRBJ1-1; weak D call: TRBD1 (5 bases). Deletions cut 2 bases from V and 14 bases from J, with 15 bases between. The CDR3 length is 11 residues. The germline gives CDR1 GTSNPN, CDR2 SVGIG (reference sequence). CDR3 region: CAWSSWAGYFF. The CDR3 DNA sequence: TGTGCCTGGAGTAGTTGGGCAGGGTACTTCTTT.

This rearrangement joins TRBV7-9 to TRBJ1-5, with D uncertain. V lost 1 base and J 7 bases, leaving 5 bases between the germline ends. This CDR3 is built from 12 residues. Germline V gene sequence: CDR1 SEHNR, CDR2 FQNEAQ (reference sequence). CDR3: CASSLGGQPQHF. The DNA for the CDR3 is TGTGCCAGCAGCTTAGGCGGGCAGCCCCAGCATTTT. Looking up the rest from reference TRBV7-9 and TRBJ1-5 gives the full variable domain: DTGVSQNPRHKITKRGQNVTFRCDPISEHNRLYWYRQTLGQGPEFLTYFQNEAQLEKSRLLSDRFSAERPKGSFSTLEIQRTEQGDSAMYLCASSLGGQPQHFGDGTRLSIL.

The chain couples TRBV6-4 to TRBJ2-1; 8 bases are shared with TRBD2. The V segment lost 5 bases and the J segment 5 bases; nucleotides outside the gene matches: 8. CDR1 and CDR2 (germline): MRHNA, SNTAGT. The CDR3 consists of 15 residues. The chain's CDR3 is CASSIGGLGNNEQFF. The CDR3 DNA sequence: TGTGCCAGCAGTATAGGGGGACTAGGAAACAATGAGCAGTTCTTC.

The gene calls are TRBV6-1 and TRBJ2-7, with 11 bases aligning to TRBD1. The CDR3 extends over 13 amino acids. Trimming took 6 bases from V and 7 from J; bases not matched to a gene: 5. Per the germline V gene, CDR1 is MNHNS and CDR2 is SASEGT. In nucleotides, the CDR3 is TGTGCCAGCAGCGCCGGGACAGGGGGTGAGCAGTACTTC. Its protein product is CASSAGTGGEQYF.

The V gene is TRBV25-1, the J gene TRBJ1-3; D not resolved. CDR3 size: 12 residues. Germline values: CDR1 MGHDK, CDR2 SYGVNS. Trimming pared 7 bases from V and 0 bases from J, leaving 4 bases between. The DNA of the CDR3 is TGTGCCAGCACAGGCTCTGGAAACACCATATATTTT. It codes for CASTGSGNTIYF.

This clone was seen only a few times. V and J are TRBV30 and TRBJ1-2; 8 bases fit TRBD1. CDR1 is GTSNPN and CDR2 is SVGIG in the germline V gene (reference sequence). This CDR3 comprises 13 residues. The junction had 3 bases not matched to a gene; V was cut back by 2 bases and J by 4 bases. The CDR3 region has the DNA TGTGCCTGGAGTTCGACAGGGGTCTATGGCTACACCTTC. This encodes CAWSSTGVYGYTF.

The V gene is TRBV2, the J gene TRBJ2-1, with 9 bases matching TRBD2. Germline values: CDR1 SNHLY, CDR2 FYNNEI. The CDR3 has 13 amino acids. J lost 15 bases, V lost 8 bases, and 14 bases had no gene match. CDR3 sequence (DNA): TGTGCCAGCTATGTAGCGGGAGACCCGAGGGGGTTCTTC. It encodes CASYVAGDPRGFF.

The V call is TRBV14, the J call TRBJ2-1; D remains unclear. Germline CDR1 reads SGHDN; CDR2 reads FVKESK. The CDR3 loop spans 15 amino acids. V was pared by 2 bases and J by 4 bases, with 12 bases between. In DNA, the CDR3 is TGTGCCAGCAGCCAAAAGCCCCTCGATTACAATGAGCAGTTCTTC. Amino acid sequence: CASSQKPLDYNEQFF. Complete variable domain (other parts from reference TRBV14 and TRBJ2-1): EAGVTQFPSHSVIEKGQTVTLRCDPISGHDNLYWYRRVMGKEIKFLLHFVKESKQDESGMPNNRFLAERTGGTYSTLKVQPAELEDSGVYFCASSQKPLDYNEQFFGPGTRLTVL.

V usage is TRBV7-9 and J usage is TRBJ1-4, with 9 bases lining up with TRBD1. The V gene end was trimmed by 4 bases and the J gene end by 8 bases; junction bases not matched to a gene: 11. This CDR3 comprises 16 residues. Germline loops: CDR1 SEHNR, CDR2 FQNEAQ (reference sequence). CDR3 bases: TGTGCCAGCAGCTCCCCCTTCAGGACAGGGGACGAAAAACTGTTTTTT. It codes for CASSSPFRTGDEKLFF.

This clone was counted a few times. The identical CDR3 is also encoded by other nucleotide sequences in the sample. V usage is TRBV30 and J usage is TRBJ2-3; the D gene is possibly TRBD2 (5 bases). V gave up 1 base and J gave up 0 bases, with 5 bases separating them. Germline V gene lookup returns CDR1 GTSNPN and CDR2 SVGIG (reference sequence). There are 13 residues in the CDR3. The CDR3 bases are TGTGCCTGGAGTGCGGGGAGCACAGATACGCAGTATTTT. The encoded protein is CAWSAGSTDTQYF. Variable domain in full (rest from reference TRBV30 and TRBJ2-3): SQTIHQWPATLVQPVGSPLSLECTVEGTSNPNLYWYRQAAGRGLQLLFYSVGIGQISSEVPQNLSASRPQDRQFILSSKKLLLSDSGFYLCAWSAGSTDTQYFGPGTRLTVL.

This clone appeared once. This chain joins TRBV27 and TRBJ1-1; D is perhaps TRBD1 (6 bases). The CDR3 has 13 amino acids. V dropped 5 bases and J dropped 8 bases, with 15 bases sitting between them. Germline CDR1 and CDR2: MNHEY and SMNVEV (reference sequence). CDR3 nucleotide sequence: TGTGCCAGCAGTCCAACAGGGTATGGAGAAGCTTTCTTT. This sequence encodes CASSPTGYGEAFF.

CDR3 sequence (DNA): TGTGCCAGCAGCCAGCGTAACTATGGCTACACCTTC. Translating gives CASSQRNYGYTF. This rearrangement joins TRBV7-6 to TRBJ1-2; D call uncertain. The CDR3 has 12 amino acids. Trimming shortened V by 5 bases and J by 1 base, and 5 bases separated the two germline ends. Germline CDR1 reads SGHVS; CDR2 reads FNYEAQ.

The V gene is TRBV5-4, the J gene TRBJ1-1, with D unclear. The ends were cut back, 1 base at V and 4 bases at J, with 8 bases in the middle. CDR1 SGHNT and CDR2 YYREEE come from the germline V gene (reference sequence). CDR3 length equals 13 residues. Here the CDR3 DNA reads TGTGCCAGCAGCTTGAGAGGGTTCACTGAAGCTTTCTTT. Translation gives CASSLRGFTEAFF.

This rearrangement joins TRBV27 to TRBJ1-5, with 10 bases aligning to TRBD1. Trimming at V came to 5 bases and at J to 3 bases, leaving 4 bases not matched to a gene. CDR1 and CDR2 from the germline V gene are MNHEY and SMNVEV (reference sequence). The CDR3 extends over 15 amino acids. Written as DNA, the CDR3 is TGTGCCAGCAGTCCCGGGACAGGGGTCAATCAGCCCCAGCATTTT. Its translation: CASSPGTGVNQPQHF.